The entry below describes one T cell receptor beta chain. The antigen remains unidentified. The data were taken from a study of Ad26.COV2.S vaccination and SARS-CoV-2 variants. The overall study: Intramuscularly, Ad26.COV2.S was given either once or twice, 56 days apart.

Treatment specified: 19 received Ad26.COV2.S at low or high dose, single or two shots; a few received placebo; per-sample allocation not given. Following the first vaccine or placebo injection, samples were taken on day 63. Study outcomes and limitations: Non-spike TCR breadth did not differ much between vaccine and placebo recipients.

Clones were sequenced by immunoSEQ multiplex PCR, and TCRdb holds only the in-frame ones, with some missing. Of around 450,000 clones in the sample, more than 80% were seen once. The germline gives CDR1 LGHDT, CDR2 YNNKEL (reference sequence). Trimming pared 2 bases from V and 2 bases from J, leaving 7 bases between. The CDR3 contains 14 residues. The specimen was peripheral blood, collected in a trial of Ad26.COV2.S vaccine versus placebo. The gene calls are TRBV3-1 (or the pseudogene TRBV3-2) and TRBJ1-3, with D possibly being TRBD1 (6 bases). This clonotype was sampled from a person between 18 and 65 years old who received the Ad26.COV2.S COVID-19 vaccine or a placebo. CDR3 DNA sequence: TGTGCCAGCAGCCAAACAGGGACTGGAAACACCATATATTTT. This translates into CASSQTGTGNTIYF.